The 18 T cell receptor beta chains given below trace back to one sample, sequenced in a study of regulatory T cells in long-lasting Graves disease. Sample time point: persistent/refractory GD, antithyroid drugs over 5 years with positive TRAb. From PBMCs, RNA was extracted and then used to make the TCR library. In building TCR beta libraries, iRepertoire HTBI primers were used together with Arm-PCR of CDR3 regions. TCRdb reprocessed the multiplex PCR reads with MiXCR, giving one entry per CDR3 protein. The table lists a few hundred thousand distinct CDR3 sequences, about 22% of them singletons. The specimen was peripheral blood mononuclear cells (PBMCs), collected when the disease was refractory, from a patient treated with antithyroid drugs. Receptor source: a female donor with Graves disease.

The chain employs TRBV5-1 and TRBJ2-7, with D unclear. Trimming shortened V by 4 bases and J by 1 base, and 15 bases separated the two germline ends. Germline CDR1 reads SGHRS; CDR2 reads YFSETQ. The CDR3 sequence is 15 residues long. The CDR3 region is CASSHDGRRSYEQYF. CDR3 nucleotide sequence: TGCGCCAGCAGCCACGACGGTAGAAGGTCCTACGAGCAGTACTTC.

The V call is TRBV5-5, the J call TRBJ2-5; 7 nucleotides match TRBD2. After removal of 2 bases from V and 5 bases from J, the junction contained 9 bases not matched to a gene. This CDR3 is built from 15 residues. CDR1 is SGHKS and CDR2 is YYEKEE in the germline V gene (reference sequence). CDR3 coding DNA: TGTGCCAGCAGCTTCTTGGGGGGGATGTCGGAGACCCAGTACTTC. Translated: CASSFLGGMSETQYF. The variable domain in full, completed from reference TRBV5-5 and TRBJ2-5, reads DAGVTQSPTHLIKTRGQQVTLRCSPISGHKSVSWYQQVLGQGPQFIFQYYEKEERGRGNFPDRFSARQFPNYSSELNVNALLLGDSALYLCASSFLGGMSETQYFGPGTRLLVL.

About this clonotype itself: A much larger clone lies one base from this, so it may be a read error. V is TRBV5-1 and J is TRBJ1-4; possible D gene TRBD1, 5 bases. Germline V gene data show CDR1 as SGHRS and CDR2 as YFSETQ. Trimming shortened V by 4 bases and J by 7 bases, and 17 bases separated the two germline ends. The CDR3 totals 15 residues. The CDR3 nucleotides are TGCGCCAGCAGCCCGGGGACCTTTGATCTTGAAAAACTGTTTTTT. Protein sequence: CASSPGTFDLEKLFF. The whole variable domain, filled in from reference TRBV5-1 and TRBJ1-4, reads KAGVTQTPRYLIKTRGQQVTLSCSPISGHRSVSWYQQTPGQGLQFLFEYFSETQRNKGNFPGRFSGRQFSNSRSEMNVSTLELGDSALYLCASSPGTFDLEKLFFGSGTQLSVL.

This clonotype came up a few times. This chain connects TRBV7-3 to TRBJ1-2, with D perhaps TRBD1 (5 bases). CDR3 size: 14 residues. V was pared by 3 bases and J by 3 bases, with 11 bases between. Germline loops: CDR1 SGHTA, CDR2 FQGTGA. Here the CDR3 reads CASSFGARDYGYTF. Written as DNA, the CDR3 is TGTGCCAGCAGCTTTGGTGCCAGGGACTATGGCTACACCTTC.

In regard to this clonotype: This may arise from a read error, as a much more abundant clone is one base away. The V call is TRBV11-1, the J call TRBJ2-7; 13 bases are shared with TRBD2. With V trimmed by 5 bases and J by 3 bases, 4 bases remained unmatched. There are 15 residues in the CDR3. Germline values: CDR1 SGHAT, CDR2 FQDESV (reference sequence). The chain's CDR3 is CASSLGLAGIYEQYF. The CDR3 bases are TGTGCCAGCAGCCTGGGACTAGCGGGGATCTACGAGCAGTACTTC.

This clonotype was found many times. CDR3 loop: CACENGGGSGYTF. The CDR3 nucleotides are TGTGCTTGTGAGAACGGTGGGGGAAGTGGCTACACCTTC. The chain combines TRBV30 with TRBJ1-2; D might be TRBD1 (5 bases). This CDR3 is built from 13 residues. Germline-derived CDR1 and CDR2 are GTSNPN and SVGIG (reference sequence).

The V and J genes are TRBV7-2 and TRBJ1-2, with 7 bases identical to TRBD1. This CDR3 region has 13 residues. The germline V gene encodes CDR1 SGHTA and CDR2 FQGNSA. V shed 5 bases and J 8 bases; nucleotides not matched to a gene: 8. This CDR3 is CASSTGQESGYTF. The CDR3 DNA reads TGTGCCAGCAGCACAGGACAGGAAAGCGGCTACACCTTC.

In its sample, this clonotype was seen many times. V usage is TRBV28 and J usage is TRBJ2-5, with TRBD2 matching 13 bases. CDR1 and CDR2 from the germline V gene are MDHEN and SYDVKM. This CDR3 is 17 amino acids long. The V segment lost 7 bases and the J segment 4 bases; nucleotides outside the gene matches: 12. The CDR3 nucleotides are TGTGCCAGCAACCAACGACTAGCGGGAGGTTGGGGAGAGACCCAGTACTTC. As protein: CASNQRLAGGWGETQYF.

This sequence joins TRBV5-1 and TRBJ2-4, with D possibly matching TRBD2 (5 bases). Germline V gene sequence: CDR1 SGHRS, CDR2 YFSETQ. The V gene lost 2 bases and the J gene lost 5 bases, with 11 bases spanning the gap. This CDR3 contains 14 residues. CDR3 nucleotide sequence: TGCGCCAGCAGCTTCTGGGGAGACCAAAACATTCAGTACTTC. Residues: CASSFWGDQNIQYF. Together with reference TRBV5-1 and TRBJ2-4, the CDR3 gives the full variable domain: KAGVTQTPRYLIKTRGQQVTLSCSPISGHRSVSWYQQTPGQGLQFLFEYFSETQRNKGNFPGRFSGRQFSNSRSEMNVSTLELGDSALYLCASSFWGDQNIQYFGAGTRLSVL.

This clonotype has at least ten counts. The CDR3 nucleotides read TGTGCTAGTGGTCCCGGACGAAATCAAAAAAGCTCACCCCTCCACTTT. Translation gives CASGPGRNQKSSPLHF. V gene TRBV12-5 combines with J gene TRBJ1-6; D is unresolved. Germline loops: CDR1 LGHNT, CDR2 FRNRAP. The CDR3 is made up of 16 amino acids. The ends were cut back, 5 bases at V and 10 bases at J, with 21 bases in the middle.

This clonotype was counted ten times or more. The V and J genes are TRBV12-3 or TRBV12-4 and TRBJ2-5; D unclear. The V gene lost 5 bases and the J gene lost 2 bases, with 9 bases spanning the gap. This CDR3 contains 13 residues. CDR3 nucleotide sequence: TGTGCCAGCAGTGAGGCTACACAAGAGACCCAGTACTTC. This gives the protein CASSEATQETQYF.

This clonotype was seen repeatedly, ten times or more. CDR3 amino acids: CASLSGLGDRSVYF. CDR3 in DNA: TGTGCCAGCCTTAGTGGACTGGGGGACAGGTCTGTTTACTTC. J is TRBJ2-7 and V is TRBV28; 8 bases are a match to TRBD1. The CDR3 consists of 14 residues. J gave up 13 bases and V 8 bases, and 19 bases lay outside the gene matches. The V gene's germline CDR1 is MDHEN and CDR2 SYDVKM.

Concerning this clonotype itself: It may be a read error: a sequence one base away is much more abundant. The chain joins TRBV6-5 to TRBJ1-4; D is perhaps TRBD1 (6 bases). CDR1 and CDR2 from the germline V gene are MNHEY and SVGAGI. The CDR3 covers 16 residues. The CDR3 sequence is CAGSYSGGATNEKLFF. CDR3 in DNA: TGTGCCGGCAGTTACTCTGGGGGCGCAACTAATGAAAAACTGTTTTTT.

This clonotype appeared many times. The gene calls are TRBV20-1 and TRBJ2-3; 7 nucleotides line up with TRBD1. The CDR3 totals 16 residues. Germline CDR1 DFQATT, CDR2 SNEGSKA (reference sequence). V was clipped by 6 bases and J by 8 bases; unmatched bases: 20. The CDR3 DNA reads TGCAGTGCAAGCAACCGGGACAGAGGATCCCTGAGTACGCAGTATTTT. It yields the protein CSASNRDRGSLSTQYF.

This clonotype has a handful of counts. J is TRBJ2-5 and V is TRBV6-2 or TRBV6-3, with 9 bases that match TRBD1. Trimming at V came to 4 bases and at J to 4 bases, leaving 4 bases not matched to a gene. The V gene's germline CDR1 is MNHEY and CDR2 SVGEGT. CDR3 length: 14 amino acids. The CDR3 region has the DNA TGTGCCAGCAGTTCTGGGGACAGGGCAGAGACCCAGTACTTC. Its translation: CASSSGDRAETQYF.

As for this clonotype: The CDR3 does not end in the conserved phenylalanine or tryptophan, so this is likely a read error. V usage is TRBV7-9 and J usage is TRBJ1-1; no clear D. CDR3 length: 13 amino acids. Looked up from germline, CDR1 is SEHNR and CDR2 is FQNEAQ (reference sequence). Trimming pared 0 bases from V and 6 bases from J, leaving 8 bases between. The CDR3 loop is CASSLAAFPEAFL. CDR3 DNA: TGTGCCAGCAGCTTAGCCGCTTTCCCTGAAGCTTTCCTT.

This chain connects TRBV5-1 to TRBJ1-1; D is perhaps TRBD1 (6 bases). The CDR3 is 18 residues long. V lost 1 base and J lost 1, with 20 bases in between. Germline assignment: CDR1 SGHRS and CDR2 YFSETQ. CDR3 sequence (DNA): TGCGCCAGCAGCTTGATCGGTGATGTTGGCAGGGGGAACACTGAAGCTTTCTTT. Amino acid sequence: CASSLIGDVGRGNTEAFF. The variable domain in full, with the rest retrieved from reference TRBV5-1 and TRBJ1-1, is KAGVTQTPRYLIKTRGQQVTLSCSPISGHRSVSWYQQTPGQGLQFLFEYFSETQRNKGNFPGRFSGRQFSNSRSEMNVSTLELGDSALYLCASSLIGDVGRGNTEAFFGQGTRLTVV.

This clonotype showed up just a few times. This chain joins TRBV6-5 and TRBJ2-7; no firm D call. V shed 2 bases and J shed 1 base, with 9 bases lying between them. The V gene's germline CDR1 is MNHEY and CDR2 SVGAGI. The CDR3 is 14 residues long. The DNA for the CDR3 is TGTGCCAGCAGTTACGCCGAGAGATCCTACGAGCAGTACTTC. It yields the protein CASSYAERSYEQYF.